This TCR beta chain was documented in a study of blood T cells in healthy people across ages. Germline CDR1 SGHDN, CDR2 FVKESK. This CDR3 has 14 amino acids. V lost 2 bases, J lost 4 bases, and 11 bases lay in between. PCR was performed a second time for about 7 to 12 cycles using a sample-barcoded 5' primer and a J-beta primer mix. Unique molecular identifiers of 12 random nucleotides labeled each cDNA. In TCRdb, the 5' RACE reads were re-called with MiXCR into one record per CDR3 protein. There are some 690,000 distinct CDR3 sequences in the sample; 20% to 25% occur only once, and around a fifth lies in the top ten.

Sequenced: blood. This receptor was identified in a man between 70 and 80 years old in good health. The V call is TRBV14, the J call TRBJ1-1; no firm D call. The CDR3 nucleotides are TGTGCCAGCAGCCAACTTGACCGGACCACTGAAGCTTTCTTT. Translating gives CASSQLDRTTEAFF.